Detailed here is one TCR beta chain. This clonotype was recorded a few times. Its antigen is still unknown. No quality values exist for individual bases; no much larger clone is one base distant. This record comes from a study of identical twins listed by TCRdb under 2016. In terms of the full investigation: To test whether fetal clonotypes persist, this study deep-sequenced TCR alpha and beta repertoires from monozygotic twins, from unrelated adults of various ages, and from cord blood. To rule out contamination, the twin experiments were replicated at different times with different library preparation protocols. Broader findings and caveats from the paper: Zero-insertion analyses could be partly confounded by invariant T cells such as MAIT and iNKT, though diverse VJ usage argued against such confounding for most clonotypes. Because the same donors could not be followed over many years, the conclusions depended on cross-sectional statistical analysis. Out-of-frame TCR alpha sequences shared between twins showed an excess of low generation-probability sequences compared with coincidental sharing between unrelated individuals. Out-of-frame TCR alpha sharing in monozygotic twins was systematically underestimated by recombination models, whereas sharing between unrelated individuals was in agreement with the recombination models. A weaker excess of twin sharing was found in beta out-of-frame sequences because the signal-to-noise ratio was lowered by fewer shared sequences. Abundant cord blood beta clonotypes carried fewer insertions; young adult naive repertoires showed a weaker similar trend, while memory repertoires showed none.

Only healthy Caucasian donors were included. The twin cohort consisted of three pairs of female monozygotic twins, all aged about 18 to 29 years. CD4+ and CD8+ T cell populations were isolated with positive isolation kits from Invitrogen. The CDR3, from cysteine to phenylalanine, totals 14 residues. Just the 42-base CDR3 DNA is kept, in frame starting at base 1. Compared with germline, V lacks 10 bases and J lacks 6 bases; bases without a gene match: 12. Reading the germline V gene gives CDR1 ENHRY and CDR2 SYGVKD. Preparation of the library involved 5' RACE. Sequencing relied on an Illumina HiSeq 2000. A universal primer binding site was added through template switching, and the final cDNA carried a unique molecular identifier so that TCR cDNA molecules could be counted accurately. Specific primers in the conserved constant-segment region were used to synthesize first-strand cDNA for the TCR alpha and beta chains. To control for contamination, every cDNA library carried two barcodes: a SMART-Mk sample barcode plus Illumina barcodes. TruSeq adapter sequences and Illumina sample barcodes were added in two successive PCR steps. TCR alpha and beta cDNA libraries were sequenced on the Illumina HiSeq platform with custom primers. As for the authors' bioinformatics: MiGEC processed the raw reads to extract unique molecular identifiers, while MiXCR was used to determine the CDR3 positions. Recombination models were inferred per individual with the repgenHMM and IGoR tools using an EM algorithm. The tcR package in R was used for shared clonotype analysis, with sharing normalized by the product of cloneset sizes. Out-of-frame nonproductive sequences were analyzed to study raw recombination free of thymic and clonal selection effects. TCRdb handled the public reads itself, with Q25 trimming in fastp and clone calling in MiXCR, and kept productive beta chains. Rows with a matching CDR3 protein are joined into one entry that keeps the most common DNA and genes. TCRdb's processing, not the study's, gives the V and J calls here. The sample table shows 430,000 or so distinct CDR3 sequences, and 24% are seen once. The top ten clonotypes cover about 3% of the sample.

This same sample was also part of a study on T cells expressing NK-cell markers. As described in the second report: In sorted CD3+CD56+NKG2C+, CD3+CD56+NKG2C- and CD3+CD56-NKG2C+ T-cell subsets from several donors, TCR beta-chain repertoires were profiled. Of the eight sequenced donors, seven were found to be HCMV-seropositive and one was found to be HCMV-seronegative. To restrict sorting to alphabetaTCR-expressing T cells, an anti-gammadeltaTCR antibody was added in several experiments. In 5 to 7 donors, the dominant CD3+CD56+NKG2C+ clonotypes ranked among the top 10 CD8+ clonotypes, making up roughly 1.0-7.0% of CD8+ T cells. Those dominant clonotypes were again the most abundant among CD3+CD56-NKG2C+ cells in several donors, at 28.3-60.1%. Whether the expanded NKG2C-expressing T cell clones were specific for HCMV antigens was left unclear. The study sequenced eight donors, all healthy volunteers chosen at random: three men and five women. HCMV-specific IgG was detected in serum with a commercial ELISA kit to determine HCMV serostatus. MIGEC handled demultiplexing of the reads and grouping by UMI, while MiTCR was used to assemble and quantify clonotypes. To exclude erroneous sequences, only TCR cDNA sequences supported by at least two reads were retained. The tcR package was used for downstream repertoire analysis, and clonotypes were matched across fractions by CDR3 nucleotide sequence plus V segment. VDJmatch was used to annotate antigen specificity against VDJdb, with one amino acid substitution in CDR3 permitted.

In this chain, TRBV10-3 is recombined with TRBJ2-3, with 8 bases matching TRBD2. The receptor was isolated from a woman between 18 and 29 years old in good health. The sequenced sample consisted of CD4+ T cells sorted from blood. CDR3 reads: CATTAGGLADTQYF. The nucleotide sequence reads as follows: TGTGCCACCACGGCGGGGGGCCTAGCGGATACGCAGTATTTT.